This passage covers 10 T cell receptor beta chains from one sample sequenced in a study of shared clonotypes between healthy human individuals. The protocol was immunoSEQ multiplex PCR, while the TCRdb copy is restricted to in-frame clones and leaves out a portion. The repertoire has around 1,000,000 clones, approximately 80% of them found once; the top ten carry 0.89%. The sequencing sample was made of memory CD4+ T cells from PBMCs. The subset here: CD45RA-negative fraction. The receptors originated from a young man in good health. Some clones in this sample may be carry-over from other donors' samples.

The rearrangement joins TRBV30 to TRBJ2-4; no clear D. CDR1 is GTSNPN, CDR2 SVGIG, per germline (reference sequence). The CDR3 is made up of 12 amino acids. The V end was cut by 7 bases, the J end by 6 bases, with 13 bases between. The CDR3 here is CAYKELVNIQYF. The CDR3 region has the DNA TGTGCCTACAAGGAGCTAGTAAACATTCAGTACTTC. The full variable domain, its missing parts supplied by reference TRBV30 and TRBJ2-4, is SQTIHQWPATLVQPVGSPLSLECTVEGTSNPNLYWYRQAAGRGLQLLFYSVGIGQISSEVPQNLSASRPQDRQFILSSKKLLLSDSGFYLCAYKELVNIQYFGAGTRLSVL.

This clone was observed once. This chain connects TRBV28 to TRBJ1-1; no firm D call. V dropped 6 bases and J dropped 11 bases, with 16 bases sitting between them. Germline assignment: CDR1 MDHEN and CDR2 SYDVKM. This CDR3 comprises 12 residues. In nucleotides, the CDR3 is TGTGCCAGCAGCGGGATGCAAGGCCGTGCTTTCTTT. Its translation: CASSGMQGRAFF.

V usage is TRBV7-2 and J usage is TRBJ1-2; possible D gene TRBD1, 6 bases. The CDR3 length is 12 residues. The V gene's germline CDR1 is SGHTA and CDR2 FQGNSA. The V end lost 5 bases, the J end lost 4 bases, and 8 bases lay between the germline ends. The CDR3 reads CASSVDSYGYTF. The CDR3 bases are TGTGCCAGCAGCGTGGACAGCTATGGCTACACCTTC.

With respect to this clone: Other DNA sequences in this specimen translate into the identical CDR3. The chain combines TRBV5-4 with TRBJ2-5, with D possibly being TRBD1 or TRBD2 (5 bases each). The germline CDR1 and CDR2 sequences are SGHNT and YYREEE (reference sequence). The CDR3 length is 14 residues. The V and J ends lost 1 base and 5 bases respectively, with 12 bases between them. The CDR3 here is CASSLTGAGETQYF. Written as DNA, the CDR3 is TGTGCCAGCAGCTTGACCGGGGCTGGGGAGACCCAGTACTTC. Supplemented by reference TRBV5-4 and TRBJ2-5, the full variable domain reads ETGVTQSPTHLIKTRGQQVTLRCSSQSGHNTVSWYQQALGQGPQFIFQYYREEENGRGNFPPRFSGLQFPNYSSELNVNALELDDSALYLCASSLTGAGETQYFGPGTRLLVL.

This chain links TRBV28 with TRBJ1-2; 8 nucleotides match TRBD1. Germline V gene sequence: CDR1 MDHEN, CDR2 SYDVKM. The CDR3 totals 13 residues. V was clipped by 2 bases and J by 10 bases; unmatched bases: 6. The chain's CDR3 is CASSLGDRTDYTF. The CDR3 DNA is TGTGCCAGCAGTTTAGGGGACAGGACGGACTACACCTTC.

The chain joins TRBV28 to TRBJ1-2; D gene ambiguous. CDR1 MDHEN and CDR2 SYDVKM come from the germline V gene. CDR3 length: 13 residues. V was clipped by 10 bases and J by 0 bases, with 12 bases between them. CDR3 in amino acids: CATKRRSNYGYTF. As DNA, the CDR3 is TGTGCCACCAAAAGACGGTCTAACTATGGCTACACCTTC.

The chain recombines TRBV5-4 with TRBJ1-1; no definite D call. V gave up 3 bases and J gave up 3 bases, with 9 bases separating them. The V gene's germline CDR1 is SGHNT and CDR2 YYREEE (reference sequence). This CDR3 has 13 amino acids. CDR3 region: CASSSEQHTEAFF. CDR3 nucleotide sequence: TGTGCCAGCAGCTCGGAACAGCACACTGAAGCTTTCTTT.

V is TRBV6-1 and J is TRBJ2-5, with unresolved D. The germline CDR1 and CDR2 sequences are MNHNS and SASEGT. The CDR3 totals 13 residues. The germline V and J ends were trimmed by 6 bases and 5 bases, with 13 bases remaining between them. The CDR3: CASSSGSRETQYF. The CDR3 region has the DNA TGTGCCAGCAGCTCCGGGTCTCGGGAGACCCAGTACTTC.

This clone showed up many times. V and J are TRBV15 and TRBJ2-2; weak D call: TRBD1 (5 bases). The length of the CDR3 is 14 residues. From germline, CDR1 is LNHNV and CDR2 YYDKDF (reference sequence). The V and J ends lost 4 bases and 1 base respectively, with 7 bases between them. The chain's CDR3 is CATSKDRNTGELFF. Written as DNA, the CDR3 is TGTGCCACCAGCAAAGACAGGAACACCGGGGAGCTGTTTTTT.

A few counts support this clone. The chain combines TRBV4-1 with TRBJ1-1; the D gene is possibly TRBD1 (6 bases). The CDR3 totals 16 residues. Germline assignment: CDR1 MGHRA and CDR2 YSYEKL. The V and J ends lost 1 base and 0 bases respectively, with 12 bases between them. CDR3 sequence: CASSQGQVLLNTEAFF. The CDR3 DNA sequence: TGCGCCAGCAGCCAAGGACAGGTATTGTTGAACACTGAAGCTTTCTTT.